These 9 T cell receptor beta chains share one sample of origin, sequenced in a study of vaccination effects on CD4 cells after COVID-19. Their antigens remain unidentified. Only in-frame clones appear in the TCRdb table, and some are missing; sequencing was by immunoSEQ multiplex PCR. Here the sample spans some 68,000 clones, about 65% being singletons. ViraFEST used viral peptide pools to expand antigen-specific CD4+ T cells before sequencing. Following a roughly ten-day culture, CD4+ T cells were purified. Vaccinated participants had no history of SARS-CoV-2 infection and tested negative for nucleocapsid antibodies. Here the sequenced sample was CD4+ T cells from PBMCs cultured with HCoV-OC43 spike peptides, taken before COVID-19 vaccination. Subset noted: HCoV-OC43 spike overlapping peptide pool stimulation. The origin of the receptors is a human donor who received a COVID-19 vaccine.

The chain joins TRBV19 to TRBJ2-5; 9 bases fit TRBD2. The ends lost 4 bases at V and 2 bases at J; junction bases unmatched: 5. Per germline, CDR1 LNHDA and CDR2 SQIVND (reference sequence). This CDR3 region has 15 residues. The CDR3 bases are TGTGCCAGTAGTAACCTAGCGGGACTGCAAGAGACCCAGTACTTC. Its translation: CASSNLAGLQETQYF.

This clone was recorded a few times. The chain joins TRBV28 to TRBJ2-2; 9 bases are shared with TRBD1. This CDR3 region has 14 residues. The V gene's germline CDR1 is MDHEN and CDR2 SYDVKM. Unmatched junction bases numbered 2, after V lost 5 bases and J lost 4 bases. CDR3 coding DNA: TGTGCCAGCAGTGGACAGGGGTTCACCGGGGAGCTGTTTTTT. It translates to CASSGQGFTGELFF.

The rearrangement links TRBV5-1 to TRBJ2-3; TRBD2 agrees at 13 bases. Germline CDR1 reads SGHRS; CDR2 reads YFSETQ. The ends lost 4 bases at V and 0 bases at J; junction bases unmatched: 5. The CDR3 sequence is 17 residues long. CDR3 loop: CASSAGLAGFSTDTQYF. The CDR3 coding sequence is TGCGCCAGCAGCGCGGGACTAGCGGGGTTCAGCACAGATACGCAGTATTTT. The full variable domain, rest sourced from reference TRBV5-1 and TRBJ2-3, is KAGVTQTPRYLIKTRGQQVTLSCSPISGHRSVSWYQQTPGQGLQFLFEYFSETQRNKGNFPGRFSGRQFSNSRSEMNVSTLELGDSALYLCASSAGLAGFSTDTQYFGPGTRLTVL.

The CDR3 DNA sequence: TGTGCCAGCAGCCGAGGAGGGGAGGGCGGCTACACCTTC. It specifies CASSRGGEGGYTF. The chain joins TRBV6-5 to TRBJ1-2; possible D gene TRBD1, 5 bases. Germline assignment: CDR1 MNHEY and CDR2 SVGAGI. With 6 bases removed from V and 8 bases from J, the gap between germline ends came to 16 bases. The CDR3 is 13 residues long.

The V and J genes are TRBV24-1 and TRBJ2-3; weak D call: TRBD2 (5 bases). In germline, CDR1 is KGHDR, CDR2 SFDVKD. The V end lost 2 bases, the J end lost 9 bases, and 17 bases lay between the germline ends. CDR3 length equals 15 residues. DNA of the CDR3: TGTGCCACCAGTGATTCCAGGTCCGGAGGAGACACGCAGTATTTT. Its translation: CATSDSRSGGDTQYF.

This rearrangement joins TRBV7-9 to TRBJ1-5; D is possibly TRBD1 (6 bases). This CDR3 comprises 16 residues. Trimming took off 3 bases at V and 0 bases at J, with 12 bases between the two ends. Germline V gives CDR1 SEHNR, CDR2 FQNEAQ (reference sequence). The CDR3 DNA follows: TGTGCCAGCAGCTTGGGTACAGGGACTAGCAATCAGCCCCAGCATTTT. It codes for CASSLGTGTSNQPQHF.

The chain has TRBV28 and TRBJ1-6, with D maybe TRBD1 (5 bases). CDR1 is MDHEN, CDR2 SYDVKM, per germline. Trimming took 6 bases from V and 10 from J, leaving 13 bases between them. CDR3 length: 13 residues. The CDR3 spells CASRQAGESPLHF. The DNA for the CDR3 is TGTGCCAGCAGACAAGCGGGGGAATCACCCCTCCACTTT.

The V call is TRBV21-1, the J call TRBJ2-5; the table names TRBD2, a call not compared with the DNA. TRBV21-1 is assigned pseudogene status. This CDR3 is 15 amino acids long. CDR3 in amino acids: CASSNKRGEQETQYF. Written as DNA, the CDR3 is TGTGCCAGCAGCAATAAGCGGGGGGAGCAAGAGACCCAGTACTTC.

The chain links TRBV7-3 to TRBJ2-4; D is unclear. The CDR3 has 13 amino acids. Between the trimmed V and J ends, which lost 2 bases and 6 bases, there was a span of 8 bases. Germline V gene sequence: CDR1 SGHTA, CDR2 FQGTGA. The CDR3: CASSLSPTNIQYF. The CDR3 coding sequence is TGTGCCAGCAGCTTATCACCAACAAACATTCAGTACTTC.